This entry lists 21 T cell receptor beta chains sequenced from one sample in a study of blood T cell repertoires in COVID-19. Assay: immunoSEQ multiplex PCR; the TCRdb copy retains only in-frame clones and omits some. The data show tens of thousands of clones, about 88% seen once. The source material was peripheral blood. The receptors were gathered from a man in his sixties or seventies with acute or convalescent COVID-19.

The chain employs TRBV7-3 and TRBJ1-1; 8 bases align to TRBD1. Germline-derived CDR1 and CDR2 are SGHTA and FQGTGA. V lost 3 bases and J lost 4; bases outside the gene matches: 4. This CDR3 is 14 amino acids long. CDR3 sequence (DNA): TGTGCCAGCAGCTTCAACAGGGGGAGCACTGAAGCTTTCTTT. Its translation: CASSFNRGSTEAFF.

There are a few counts of this clone. In DNA, the CDR3 is TGTGCCAGCAGTGACCAACAAGAGACCCAGTACTTC. This gives the protein CASSDQQETQYF. The V and J genes are TRBV6-1 and TRBJ2-5; D ambiguous. Germline V gives CDR1 MNHNS, CDR2 SASEGT. Trimming left V 3 bases short and J 2 bases short, with 4 bases between. The CDR3 spans 12 residues.

The CDR3 reads CATRRGNTGELFF. The CDR3 region has the DNA TGTGCCACCAGGCGAGGGAACACCGGGGAGCTGTTTTTT. The gene calls are TRBV24-1 and TRBJ2-2; no clear D gene. The CDR3 has 13 amino acids. Germline V gene lookup returns CDR1 KGHDR and CDR2 SFDVKD. Trimming left V 7 bases short and J 1 base short, with 6 bases between.

The chain recombines TRBV20-1 with TRBJ2-6; TRBD1 is a possible D gene (6 bases). Trimming left V 3 bases short and J 4 bases short, with 28 bases between. The CDR3 has 20 residues. Germline V gene lookup returns CDR1 DFQATT and CDR2 SNEGSKA (reference sequence). CDR3 residues: CSASSRMPGQESFGANVLTF. The CDR3 nucleotides read TGCAGTGCTAGTTCCCGTATGCCGGGACAAGAAAGCTTCGGGGCCAACGTCCTGACTTTC.

The V and J genes are TRBV5-1 and TRBJ1-1; D remains unclear. This CDR3 is built from 14 residues. In germline, CDR1 is SGHRS, CDR2 YFSETQ. V lost 0 bases to trimming and J lost 4 bases, with 10 bases between them. The CDR3 DNA sequence: TGCGCCAGCAGCTTGGCAGGATTGTTCACTGAAGCTTTCTTT. This encodes CASSLAGLFTEAFF.

The chain employs TRBV24-1 and TRBJ2-7, with 8 bases aligning to TRBD2. The V and J ends lost 5 bases and 1 base, in that order; junction bases with no gene match: 6. The CDR3 consists of 15 residues. The germline CDR1 and CDR2 sequences are KGHDR and SFDVKD. DNA of the CDR3: TGTGCCACCAGTGCTACTAGCGGTTCTTCCTACGAGCAGTACTTC. Residues: CATSATSGSSYEQYF.

CDR3 nucleotides: TGTGCCAGCAGACAGCCGGGACAGGGTACTAACTATGGCTACACCTTC. Encoded protein: CASRQPGQGTNYGYTF. The V and J genes are TRBV5-4 and TRBJ1-2; 9 bases are a match to TRBD1. Trimming cost V 5 bases and J 0 bases; bases outside gene matches: 8. Germline CDR1 SGHNT, CDR2 YYREEE (reference sequence). This CDR3 is built from 16 residues.

A few counts support this clone. The V and J genes are TRBV7-9 and TRBJ2-4; TRBD2 matches 8 bases. The J segment lost 8 bases and the V segment lost 1 base, leaving 10 bases of the junction unmatched. The V gene's germline CDR1 is SEHNR and CDR2 FQNEAQ (reference sequence). The CDR3 loop spans 16 amino acids. This CDR3 is CASSLGLGSGRDIQYF. The CDR3 coding sequence is TGTGCCAGCAGCTTAGGTCTCGGGTCCGGGAGGGACATTCAGTACTTC.

J is TRBJ2-1 and V is TRBV9; a possible D gene is TRBD2 (5 bases). Trimming took off 3 bases at V and 8 bases at J, with 18 bases between the two ends. Germline CDR1 reads SGDLS; CDR2 reads YYNGEE. The CDR3 contains 15 residues. DNA of the CDR3: TGTGCCAGCAGCGCCAGCAGCGGATATCTTGATGAGCAGTTCTTC. Amino acids: CASSASSGYLDEQFF.

V gene TRBV6-6 combines with J gene TRBJ1-5; TRBD1 might be the D (5 bases). In germline, CDR1 is MNHNY, CDR2 SVGAGI (reference sequence). V was cut by 6 bases and J by 4 bases, with 13 bases left in between. CDR3 length: 14 residues. CDR3 bases: TGTGCCAGCAGGGACACTTTACGAAATCAGCCCCAGCATTTT. It codes for CASRDTLRNQPQHF.

The chain has TRBV7-3 and TRBJ2-4; D might be TRBD1 (5 bases). The CDR3 runs 13 residues. V lost 2 bases, J lost 7 bases, and 9 bases lay in between. The germline V gene has CDR1 SGHTA and CDR2 FQGTGA. DNA for the CDR3: TGTGCCAGCAGCTTATGGGCAGGGAACATTCAGTACTTC. Protein sequence: CASSLWAGNIQYF.

CDR3 in amino acids: CASSYGLAPQETQYF. In nucleotides, the CDR3 is TGTGCCAGCAGCTACGGACTAGCGCCACAAGAGACCCAGTACTTC. The rearrangement joins TRBV7-9 to TRBJ2-5; 9 positions agree with TRBD2. This CDR3 comprises 15 residues. Losses at the gene ends were 4 bases for V and 2 bases for J; bases not matched to a gene: 5. Germline CDR1 and CDR2: SEHNR and FQNEAQ (reference sequence).

The chain links TRBV2 to TRBJ1-4; D perhaps matches TRBD1 (5 bases). This CDR3 is 14 amino acids long. V lost 7 bases and J lost 5, with 14 bases in between. CDR1 is SNHLY and CDR2 is FYNNEI in the germline V gene. The CDR3 spells CASKVDRQNEKLFF. The CDR3 coding sequence is TGTGCCAGCAAGGTCGACAGACAAAATGAAAAACTGTTTTTT.

This chain joins TRBV6-5 and TRBJ1-5; TRBD1 is a possible D gene (5 bases). Trimming left V 7 bases short and J 4 bases short, with 8 bases between. The CDR3 is made up of 12 amino acids. Germline V lookup: CDR1 MNHEY, CDR2 SVGAGI. The CDR3 DNA reads TGTGCCAGCACCGCAGGGAATCAGCCCCAGCATTTT. Protein sequence: CASTAGNQPQHF.

J is TRBJ2-5 and V is TRBV6-5, with TRBD2 as a possible D gene (5 bases). From germline, CDR1 is MNHEY and CDR2 SVGAGI. The CDR3 is 15 amino acids. With 3 bases removed from V and 1 base from J, the gap between germline ends came to 12 bases. CDR3 in DNA: TGTGCCAGCAGTTATAACGGGATAGCCCAAGAGACCCAGTACTTC. As protein: CASSYNGIAQETQYF.

The chain joins TRBV9 to TRBJ2-4, with 7 bases fitting TRBD2. The CDR3 is 14 amino acids. Germline CDR1 SGDLS, CDR2 YYNGEE. The V gene end was trimmed by 5 bases and the J gene end by 8 bases; junction bases not matched to a gene: 10. For the CDR3, the DNA is TGTGCCAGCAGTCCCATGGCGGGAGCAGACATTCAGTACTTC. It translates to CASSPMAGADIQYF.

This clone is a singleton in its sample. The chain uses TRBV29-1 and TRBJ1-2, with 7 nucleotides matching TRBD1. Trimming at V came to 5 bases and at J to 4 bases, leaving 4 bases not matched to a gene. This CDR3 is built from 12 residues. Germline V gives CDR1 SQVTM, CDR2 ANQGSEA. DNA of the CDR3: TGCAGCGTTTATACAGGGGCCTATGGCTACACCTTC. It is translated as CSVYTGAYGYTF.

The chain joins TRBV12-3 or TRBV12-4 to TRBJ1-2; D is possibly TRBD1 (6 bases). V was cut by 3 bases and J by 6 bases, with 11 bases left in between. CDR3 length: 13 residues. CDR3 DNA sequence: TGTGCCAGCAGTTTGAGGGGGTCTAATGGCTACACCTTC. Protein sequence: CASSLRGSNGYTF.

To note about this clone: At one end, the junction sequence differs from germline, possibly due to a read error. V gene TRBV4-1 combines with J gene TRBJ1-2, with no clear D. Per the germline V gene, CDR1 is MGHRA and CDR2 is YSYEKL. This CDR3 spans 11 amino acids. The CDR3 nucleotides read TGCGCCAGCAGCCAAGATTCTTCCCGGTACTGG. This encodes CASSQDSSRYW.

The sample holds one count of this clone. The chain combines TRBV5-1 with TRBJ1-1; possibly TRBD1 for D (6 bases). V gave up 0 bases and J gave up 0 bases, with 12 bases separating them. The germline CDR1 and CDR2 sequences are SGHRS and YFSETQ. The CDR3 has 16 amino acids. The CDR3 loop reads CASSLGSGAMNTEAFF. As DNA, the CDR3 is TGCGCCAGCAGCTTGGGGTCAGGGGCCATGAACACTGAAGCTTTCTTT.

This chain connects TRBV4-3 to TRBJ2-2, with D possibly matching TRBD2 (5 bases). CDR3 size: 18 residues. The germline V gene encodes CDR1 LGHNA and CDR2 YSLEER. Trimming stripped 3 bases from V and 1 base from J, with 18 bases between. CDR3 residues: CASSQEHLRTLNTGELFF. Here the CDR3 DNA reads TGCGCCAGCAGCCAGGAACATCTTAGGACTTTGAACACCGGGGAGCTGTTTTTT.